This T cell receptor (beta chain) is drawn from a study of shared clonotypes between healthy human individuals. Some clones are missing from TCRdb's copy, which holds only in-frame ones; the method was immunoSEQ multiplex PCR. The profile covers 2 million to 3 million clones, with roughly 93% appearing a single time and approximately 0.35% taken by the ten largest. Sequenced material: naive CD4+ T cells from PBMCs. This sample's subset: CD45RA+ positively selected. This sequence was found in a man aged 18-30 years in good health. Some clones in this sample may be carry-over from other donors' samples.

CDR3 sequence (DNA): TGTGCCAGTAGTAAGGTACCAGCAACTAATGAAAAACTGTTTTTT. It yields the protein CASSKVPATNEKLFF. The chain is built from TRBV19 and TRBJ1-4, with no clear D. The CDR3 is 15 amino acids. Per germline, CDR1 LNHDA and CDR2 SQIVND (reference sequence). V shed 4 bases and J shed 0 bases, with 9 bases lying between them.